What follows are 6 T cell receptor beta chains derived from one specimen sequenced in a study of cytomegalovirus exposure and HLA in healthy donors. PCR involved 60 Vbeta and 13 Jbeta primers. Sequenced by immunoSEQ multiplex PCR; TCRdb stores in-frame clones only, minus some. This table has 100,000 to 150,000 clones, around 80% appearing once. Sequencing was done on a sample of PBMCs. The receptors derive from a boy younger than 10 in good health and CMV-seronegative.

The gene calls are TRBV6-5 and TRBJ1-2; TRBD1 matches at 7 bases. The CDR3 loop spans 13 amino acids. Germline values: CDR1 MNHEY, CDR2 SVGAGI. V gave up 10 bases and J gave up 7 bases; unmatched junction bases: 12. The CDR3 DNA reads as TGTGCCACCAGGGACAGCTTAATTCGTGGCTACACCTTC. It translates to CATRDSLIRGYTF.

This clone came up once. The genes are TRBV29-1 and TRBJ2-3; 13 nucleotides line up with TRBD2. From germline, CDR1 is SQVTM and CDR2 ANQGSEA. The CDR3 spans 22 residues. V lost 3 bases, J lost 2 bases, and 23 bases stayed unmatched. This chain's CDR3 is CSVETTQKLGLAGSKSTDTQYF. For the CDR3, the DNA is TGCAGCGTTGAGACCACACAAAAATTGGGACTAGCGGGGTCGAAATCCACAGATACGCAGTATTTT.

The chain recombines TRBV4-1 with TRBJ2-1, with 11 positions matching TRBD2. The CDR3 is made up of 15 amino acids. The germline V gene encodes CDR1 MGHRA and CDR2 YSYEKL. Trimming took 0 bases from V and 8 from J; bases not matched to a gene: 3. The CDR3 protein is CASSQEETSGDEQFF. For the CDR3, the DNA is TGCGCCAGCAGCCAAGAGGAGACTAGCGGGGATGAGCAGTTCTTC.

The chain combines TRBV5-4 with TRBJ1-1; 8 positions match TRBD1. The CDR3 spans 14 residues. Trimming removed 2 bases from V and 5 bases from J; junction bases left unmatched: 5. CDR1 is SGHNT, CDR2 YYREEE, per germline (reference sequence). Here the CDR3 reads CASSFGNRGTEAFF. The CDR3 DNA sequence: TGTGCCAGCAGCTTTGGGAACAGGGGGACTGAAGCTTTCTTT.

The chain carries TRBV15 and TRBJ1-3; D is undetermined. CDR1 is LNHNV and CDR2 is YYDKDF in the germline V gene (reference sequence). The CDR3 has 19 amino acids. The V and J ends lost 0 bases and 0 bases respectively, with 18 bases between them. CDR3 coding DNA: TGTGCCACCAGCAGAGATCGGGGTCAGACCGATTTCTCTGGAAACACCATATATTTT. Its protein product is CATSRDRGQTDFSGNTIYF. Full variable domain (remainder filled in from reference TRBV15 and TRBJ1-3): DAMVIQNPRYQVTQFGKPVTLSCSQTLNHNVMYWYQQKSSQAPKLLFHYYDKDFNNEADTPDNFQSRRPNTSFCFLDIRSPGLGDTAMYLCATSRDRGQTDFSGNTIYFGEGSWLTVV.

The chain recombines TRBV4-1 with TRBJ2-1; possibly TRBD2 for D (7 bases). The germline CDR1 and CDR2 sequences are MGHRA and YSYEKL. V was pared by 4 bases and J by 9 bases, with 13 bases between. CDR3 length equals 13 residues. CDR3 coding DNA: TGCGCCAGCAGCCCGCGAGGGGGGGGTGAGCAGTTCTTC. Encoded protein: CASSPRGGGEQFF.